This T cell receptor (beta chain) was identified during a study of T cells in localized non-small cell lung cancer. Study-level findings and limits: Within adjacent lung there appeared a median approximately 58 of the top 100 tumor clones. Without multi-region sequencing, intratumor heterogeneity could not be excluded. Adjacent uninvolved lung tissue had the highest T cell clonality, exceeding tumor. The study linked higher blood T cell density to longer overall survival.

Libraries were prepared by immunoSEQ multiplex PCR; TCRdb keeps only in-frame clonotypes and omits some of them. The sample lists about 82,000 clones; around three quarters were seen once. CDR1 is SGHTA and CDR2 is FQGNSA in the germline V gene. This CDR3 is built from 15 residues. J gave up 6 bases and V 5 bases, and 13 bases lay outside the gene matches. Worth noting for this clone: The antigen is not known.

The origin of this receptor is a man between 35 and 75 years old with stage II squamous cell lung carcinoma. J is TRBJ2-7 and V is TRBV7-2; 7 bases fit TRBD1. The starting material was PBMCs, obtained before any cancer treatment. DNA for the CDR3: TGTGCCAGCAGCCCCCGACAGGGCGTGCCCCTCGAGCAGTACTTC. Protein sequence: CASSPRQGVPLEQYF.